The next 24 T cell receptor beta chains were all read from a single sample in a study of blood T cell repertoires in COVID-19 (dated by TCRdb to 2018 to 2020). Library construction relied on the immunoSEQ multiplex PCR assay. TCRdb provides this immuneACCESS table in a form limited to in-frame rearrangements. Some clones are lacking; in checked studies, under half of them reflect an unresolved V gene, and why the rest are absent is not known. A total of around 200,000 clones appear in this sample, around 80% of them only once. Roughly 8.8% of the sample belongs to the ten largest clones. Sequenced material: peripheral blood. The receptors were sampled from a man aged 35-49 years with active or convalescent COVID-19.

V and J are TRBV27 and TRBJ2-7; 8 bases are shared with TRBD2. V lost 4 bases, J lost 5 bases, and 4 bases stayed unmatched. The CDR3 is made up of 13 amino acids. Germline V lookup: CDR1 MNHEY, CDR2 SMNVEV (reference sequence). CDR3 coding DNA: TGTGCCAGCAGTTCCGGGACTAGGCACGAGCAGTACTTC. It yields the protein CASSSGTRHEQYF.

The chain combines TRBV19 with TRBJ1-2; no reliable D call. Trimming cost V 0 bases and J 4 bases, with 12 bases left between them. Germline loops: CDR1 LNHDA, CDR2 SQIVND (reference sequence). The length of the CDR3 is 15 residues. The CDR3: CASSIDLSQIYGYTF. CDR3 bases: TGTGCCAGTAGTATAGATCTGTCACAGATCTATGGCTACACCTTC.

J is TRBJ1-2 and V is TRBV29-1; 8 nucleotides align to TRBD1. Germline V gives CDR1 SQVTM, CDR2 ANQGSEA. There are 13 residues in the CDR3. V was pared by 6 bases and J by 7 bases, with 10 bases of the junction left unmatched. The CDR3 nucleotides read TGCAGCGTCTGGGGTACAGGGGGTGGTGGCTACACCTTC. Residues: CSVWGTGGGGYTF.

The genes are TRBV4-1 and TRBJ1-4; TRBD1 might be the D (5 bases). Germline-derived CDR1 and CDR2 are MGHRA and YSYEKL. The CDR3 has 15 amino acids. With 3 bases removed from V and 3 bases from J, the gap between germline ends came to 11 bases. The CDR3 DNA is TGCGCCAGCAGCCAGCAGGGACTTGCTAATGAAAAACTGTTTTTT. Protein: CASSQQGLANEKLFF.

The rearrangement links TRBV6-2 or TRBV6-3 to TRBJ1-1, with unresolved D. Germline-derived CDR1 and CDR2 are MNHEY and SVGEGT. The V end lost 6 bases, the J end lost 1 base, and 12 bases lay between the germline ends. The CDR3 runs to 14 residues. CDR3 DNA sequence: TGTGCCAGCAGCCAAGCGGGATCGAACACTGAAGCTTTCTTT. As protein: CASSQAGSNTEAFF.

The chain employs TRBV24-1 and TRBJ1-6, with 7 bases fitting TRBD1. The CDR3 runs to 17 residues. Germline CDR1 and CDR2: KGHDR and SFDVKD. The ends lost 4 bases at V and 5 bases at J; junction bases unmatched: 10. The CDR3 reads CATSEMGARGDNSPLHF. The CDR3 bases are TGTGCCACCAGTGAGATGGGGGCCAGGGGGGATAATTCACCCCTCCACTTT.

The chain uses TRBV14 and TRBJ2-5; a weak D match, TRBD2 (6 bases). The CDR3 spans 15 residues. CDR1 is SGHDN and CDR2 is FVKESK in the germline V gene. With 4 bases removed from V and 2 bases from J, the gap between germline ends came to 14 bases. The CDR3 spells CASSLGRWLQETQYF. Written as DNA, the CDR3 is TGTGCCAGCAGCCTAGGGAGGTGGTTGCAAGAGACCCAGTACTTC.

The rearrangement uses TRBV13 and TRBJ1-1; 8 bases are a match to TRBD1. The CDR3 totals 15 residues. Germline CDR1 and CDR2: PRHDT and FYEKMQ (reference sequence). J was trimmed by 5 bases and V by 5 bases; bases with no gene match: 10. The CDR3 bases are TGTGCCAGCAGCGCTCCTGACAGGGGTGGTACTGAAGCTTTCTTT. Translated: CASSAPDRGGTEAFF.

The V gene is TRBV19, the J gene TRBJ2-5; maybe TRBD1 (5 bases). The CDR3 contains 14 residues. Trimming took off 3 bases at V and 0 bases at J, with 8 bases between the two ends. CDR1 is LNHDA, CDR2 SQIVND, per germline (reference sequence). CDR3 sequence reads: CASSMGHYQETQYF. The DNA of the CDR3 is TGTGCCAGTAGTATGGGGCACTACCAAGAGACCCAGTACTTC. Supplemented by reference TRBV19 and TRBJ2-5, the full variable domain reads DGGITQSPKYLFRKEGQNVTLSCEQNLNHDAMYWYRQDPGQGLRLIYYSQIVNDFQKGDIAEGYSVSREKKESFPLTVTSAQKNPTAFYLCASSMGHYQETQYFGPGTRLLVL.

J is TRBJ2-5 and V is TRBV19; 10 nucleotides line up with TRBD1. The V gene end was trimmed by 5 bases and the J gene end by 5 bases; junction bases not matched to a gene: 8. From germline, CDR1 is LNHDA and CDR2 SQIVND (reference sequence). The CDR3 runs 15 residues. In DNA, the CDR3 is TGTGCCAGTAGTTCCCTTGACAGGGGGCGGGAGACCCAGTACTTC. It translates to CASSSLDRGRETQYF.

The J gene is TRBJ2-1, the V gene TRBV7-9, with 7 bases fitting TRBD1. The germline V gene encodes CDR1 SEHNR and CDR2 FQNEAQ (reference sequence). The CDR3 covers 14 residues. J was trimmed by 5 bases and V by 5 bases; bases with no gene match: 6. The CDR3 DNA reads TGTGCCAGCAGCACCGGGACAGAAAACAATGAGCAGTTCTTC. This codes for CASSTGTENNEQFF.

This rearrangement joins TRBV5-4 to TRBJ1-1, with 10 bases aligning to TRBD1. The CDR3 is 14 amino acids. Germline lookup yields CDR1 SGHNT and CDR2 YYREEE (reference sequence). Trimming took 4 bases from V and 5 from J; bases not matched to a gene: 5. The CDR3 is CASSMDRGGTEAFF. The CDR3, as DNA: TGTGCCAGCAGCATGGACAGGGGGGGAACTGAAGCTTTCTTT.

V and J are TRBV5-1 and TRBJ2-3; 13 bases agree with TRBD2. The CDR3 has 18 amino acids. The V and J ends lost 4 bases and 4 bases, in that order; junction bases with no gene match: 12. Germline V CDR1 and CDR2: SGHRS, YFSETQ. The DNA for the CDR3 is TGCGCCAGCAGCCAAACCGGGACTAGCGGGGCGGGGGCAGATACGCAGTATTTT. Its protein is CASSQTGTSGAGADTQYF. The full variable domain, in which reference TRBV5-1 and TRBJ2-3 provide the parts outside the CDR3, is KAGVTQTPRYLIKTRGQQVTLSCSPISGHRSVSWYQQTPGQGLQFLFEYFSETQRNKGNFPGRFSGRQFSNSRSEMNVSTLELGDSALYLCASSQTGTSGAGADTQYFGPGTRLTVL.

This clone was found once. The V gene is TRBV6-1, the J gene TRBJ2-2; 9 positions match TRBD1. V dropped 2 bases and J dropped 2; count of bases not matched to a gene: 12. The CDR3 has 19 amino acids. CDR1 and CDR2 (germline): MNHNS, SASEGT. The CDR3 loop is CASSERTGVSRGNTGELFF. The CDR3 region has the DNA TGTGCCAGCAGTGAAAGGACAGGGGTATCTCGCGGTAACACCGGGGAGCTGTTTTTT.

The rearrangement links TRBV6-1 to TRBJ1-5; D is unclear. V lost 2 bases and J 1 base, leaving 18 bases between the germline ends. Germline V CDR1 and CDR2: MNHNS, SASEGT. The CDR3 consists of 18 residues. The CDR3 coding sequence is TGTGCCAGCAGTGAAAACTGGGCGGGTTATGGGAGCAATCAGCCCCAGCATTTT. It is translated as CASSENWAGYGSNQPQHF.

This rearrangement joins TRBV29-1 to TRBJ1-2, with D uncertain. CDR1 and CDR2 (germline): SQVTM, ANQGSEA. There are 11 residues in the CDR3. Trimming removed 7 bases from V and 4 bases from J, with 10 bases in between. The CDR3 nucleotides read TGCAGCGCGGACCTAGTCTATGGCTACACCTTC. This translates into CSADLVYGYTF. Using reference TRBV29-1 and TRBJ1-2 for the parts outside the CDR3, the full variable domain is SAVISQKPSRDICQRGTSLTIQCQVDSQVTMMFWYRQQPGQSLTLIATANQGSEATYESGFVIDKFPISRPNLTFSTLTVSNMSPEDSSIYLCSADLVYGYTFGSGTRLTVV.

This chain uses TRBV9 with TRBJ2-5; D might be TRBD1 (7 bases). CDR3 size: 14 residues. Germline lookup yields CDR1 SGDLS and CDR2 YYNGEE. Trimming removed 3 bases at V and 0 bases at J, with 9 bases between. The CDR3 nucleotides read TGTGCCAGCAGCGGCGGGACAGACCAAGAGACCCAGTACTTC. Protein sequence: CASSGGTDQETQYF.

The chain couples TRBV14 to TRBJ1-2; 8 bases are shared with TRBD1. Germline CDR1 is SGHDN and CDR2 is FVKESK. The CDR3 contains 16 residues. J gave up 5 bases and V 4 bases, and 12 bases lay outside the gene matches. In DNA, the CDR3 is TGTGCCAGCAGCCCGCGATCCGGGACAGGCTTATATGGCTACACCTTC. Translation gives CASSPRSGTGLYGYTF.

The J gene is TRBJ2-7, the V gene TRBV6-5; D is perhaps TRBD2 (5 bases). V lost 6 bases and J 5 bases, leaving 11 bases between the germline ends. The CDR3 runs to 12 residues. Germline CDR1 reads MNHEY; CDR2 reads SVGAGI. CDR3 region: CASRHSVDEQYF. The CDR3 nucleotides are TGTGCCAGCAGGCATAGCGTAGACGAGCAGTACTTC.

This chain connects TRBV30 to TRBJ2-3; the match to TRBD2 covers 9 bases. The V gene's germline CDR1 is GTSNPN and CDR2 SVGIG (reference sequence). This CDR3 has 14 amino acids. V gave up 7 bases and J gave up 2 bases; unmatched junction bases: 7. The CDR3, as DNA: TGTGCCTCGACGACTAGCGGATTCACAGATACGCAGTATTTT. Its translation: CASTTSGFTDTQYF.

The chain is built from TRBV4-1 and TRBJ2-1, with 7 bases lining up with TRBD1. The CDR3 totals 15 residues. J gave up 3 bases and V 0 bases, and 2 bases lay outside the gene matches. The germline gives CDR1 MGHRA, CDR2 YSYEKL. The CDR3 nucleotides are TGCGCCAGCAGCCAAGATGGGACAGTCTACAATGAGCAGTTCTTC. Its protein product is CASSQDGTVYNEQFF.

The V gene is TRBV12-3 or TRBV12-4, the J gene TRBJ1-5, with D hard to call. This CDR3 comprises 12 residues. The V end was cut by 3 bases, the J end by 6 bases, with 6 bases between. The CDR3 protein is CASSFYVQPQHF. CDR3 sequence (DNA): TGTGCCAGCAGTTTCTATGTTCAGCCCCAGCATTTT.

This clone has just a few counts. The CDR3 sequence is CASSESGVGSPLHF. The CDR3 bases are TGTGCCAGCAGTGAATCAGGGGTGGGGTCACCCCTCCACTTT. This chain connects TRBV6-1 to TRBJ1-6, with D possibly TRBD1 on 6 matching bases. Trimming took 2 bases from V and 10 from J, leaving 12 bases between them. The CDR3 runs to 14 residues. The germline V gene encodes CDR1 MNHNS and CDR2 SASEGT.

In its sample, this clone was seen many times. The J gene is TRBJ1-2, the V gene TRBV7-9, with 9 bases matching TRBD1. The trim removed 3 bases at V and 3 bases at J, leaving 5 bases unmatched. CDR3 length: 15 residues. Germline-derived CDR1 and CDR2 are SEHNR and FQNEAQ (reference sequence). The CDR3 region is CASSLGQGGDYGYTF. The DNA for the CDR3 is TGTGCCAGCAGCTTGGGACAGGGAGGGGACTATGGCTACACCTTC.